This TCR beta chain was sequenced during a study of blood T cell repertoires in COVID-19. Study as a whole: The analysed material was cDNA or gDNA that came from T cells, B-cell-depleted T cells, or PBMCs.

The V gene's germline CDR1 is SGHRS and CDR2 YFSETQ. The trim removed 4 bases at V and 8 bases at J, leaving 8 bases unmatched. The CDR3 is 14 residues long. Here immunoSEQ multiplex PCR was the method, and the copy in TCRdb shows in-frame clones only, minus some. The data contain roughly 100,000 clones, roughly 80% of them singletons. The chain joins TRBV5-1 to TRBJ1-4; 7 bases are shared with TRBD1. The TCR was taken from a human donor in a cohort sampled during active COVID-19. Sequences were obtained from peripheral blood. CDR3 region: CASSQGQAGEKLFF. As DNA, the CDR3 is TGCGCCAGCAGCCAAGGACAGGCGGGCGAAAAACTGTTTTTT.